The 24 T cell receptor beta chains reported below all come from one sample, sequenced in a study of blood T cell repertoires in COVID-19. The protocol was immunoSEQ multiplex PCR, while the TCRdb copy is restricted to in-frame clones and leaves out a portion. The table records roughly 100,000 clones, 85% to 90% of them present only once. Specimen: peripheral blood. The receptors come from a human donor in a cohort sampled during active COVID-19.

The CDR3 region is CASSTGAYEQYF. As DNA, the CDR3 is TGTGCCAGCAGCACGGGGGCCTACGAGCAGTACTTC. The V call is TRBV21-1, the J call TRBJ2-7; the DNA was not compared with TRBD2, the D call given in the table. TRBV21-1 is described as a pseudogene. This CDR3 has 12 amino acids.

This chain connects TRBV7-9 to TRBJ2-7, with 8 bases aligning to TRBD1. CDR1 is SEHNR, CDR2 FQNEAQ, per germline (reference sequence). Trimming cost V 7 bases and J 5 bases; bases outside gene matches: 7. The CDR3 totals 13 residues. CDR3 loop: CASTWPGGDEQYF. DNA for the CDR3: TGTGCCAGCACCTGGCCAGGGGGCGACGAGCAGTACTTC.

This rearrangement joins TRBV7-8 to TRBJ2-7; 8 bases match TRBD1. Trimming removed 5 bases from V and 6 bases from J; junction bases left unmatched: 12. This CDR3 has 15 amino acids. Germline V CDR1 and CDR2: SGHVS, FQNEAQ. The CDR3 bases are TGTGCCAGCAGCGGACGGACAGGGTTCTCGGTCGAGCAGTACTTC. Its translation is CASSGRTGFSVEQYF.

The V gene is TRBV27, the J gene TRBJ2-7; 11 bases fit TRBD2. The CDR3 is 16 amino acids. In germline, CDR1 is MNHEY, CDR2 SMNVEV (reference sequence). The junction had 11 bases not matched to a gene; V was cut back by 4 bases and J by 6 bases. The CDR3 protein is CASSYIAGGSRGEQYF. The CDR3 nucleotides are TGTGCCAGCAGTTATATAGCGGGGGGGTCTCGGGGCGAGCAGTACTTC.

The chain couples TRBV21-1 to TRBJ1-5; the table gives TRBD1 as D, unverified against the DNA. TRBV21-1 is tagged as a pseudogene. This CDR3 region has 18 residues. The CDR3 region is CASSKEQGARKDDQPQHF. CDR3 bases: TGTGCCAGCAGCAAAGAACAGGGGGCGCGTAAAGATGATCAGCCCCAGCATTTT.

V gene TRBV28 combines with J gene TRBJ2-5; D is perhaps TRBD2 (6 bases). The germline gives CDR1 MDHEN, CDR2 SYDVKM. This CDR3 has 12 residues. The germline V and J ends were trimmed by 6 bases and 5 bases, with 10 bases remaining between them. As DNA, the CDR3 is TGTGCCAGCAGAACAGGAGGGGAGACCCAGTACTTC. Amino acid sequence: CASRTGGETQYF.

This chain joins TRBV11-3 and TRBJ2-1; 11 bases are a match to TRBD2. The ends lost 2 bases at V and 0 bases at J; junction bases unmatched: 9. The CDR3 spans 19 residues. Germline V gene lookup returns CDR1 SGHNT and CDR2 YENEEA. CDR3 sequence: CASSLSRLAGFGSYNEQFF. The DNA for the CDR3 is TGTGCCAGCAGCTTATCGAGACTAGCGGGGTTTGGCTCCTACAATGAGCAGTTCTTC.

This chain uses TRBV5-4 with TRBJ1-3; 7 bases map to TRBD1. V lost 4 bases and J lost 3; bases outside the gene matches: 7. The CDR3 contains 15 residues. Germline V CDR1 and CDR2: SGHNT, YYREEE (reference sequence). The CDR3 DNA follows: TGTGCCAGCAGCCTTGACAGGGCTAATGGAAACACCATATATTTT. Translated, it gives CASSLDRANGNTIYF.

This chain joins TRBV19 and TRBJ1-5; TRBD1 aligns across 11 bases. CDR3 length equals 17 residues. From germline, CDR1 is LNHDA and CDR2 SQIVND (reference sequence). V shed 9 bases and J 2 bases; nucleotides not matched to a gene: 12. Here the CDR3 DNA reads TGTGCCAGCTCCTGGGACAGGGGGGTTGAGGGCAATCAGCCCCAGCATTTT. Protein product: CASSWDRGVEGNQPQHF.

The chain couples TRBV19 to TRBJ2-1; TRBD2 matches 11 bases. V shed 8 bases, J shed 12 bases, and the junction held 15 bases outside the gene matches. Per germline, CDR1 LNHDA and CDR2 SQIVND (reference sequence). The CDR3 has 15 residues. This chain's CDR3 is CASGYSGRDYYGQFF. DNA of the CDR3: TGTGCCAGTGGATATAGCGGGAGGGACTATTACGGGCAGTTCTTC.

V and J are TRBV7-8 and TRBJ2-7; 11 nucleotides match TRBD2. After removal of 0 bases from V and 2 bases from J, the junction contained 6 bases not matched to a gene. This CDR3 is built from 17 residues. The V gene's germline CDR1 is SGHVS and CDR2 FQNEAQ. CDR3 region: CASSLAKLAGDPYEQYF. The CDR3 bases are TGTGCCAGCAGCTTAGCGAAACTAGCGGGGGATCCCTACGAGCAGTACTTC.

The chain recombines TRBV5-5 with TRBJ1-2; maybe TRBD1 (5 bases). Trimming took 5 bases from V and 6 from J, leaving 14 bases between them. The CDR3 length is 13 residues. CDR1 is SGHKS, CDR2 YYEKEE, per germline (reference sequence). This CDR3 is CASSMDTTDGYTF. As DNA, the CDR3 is TGTGCCAGCAGTATGGACACTACGGATGGCTACACCTTC.

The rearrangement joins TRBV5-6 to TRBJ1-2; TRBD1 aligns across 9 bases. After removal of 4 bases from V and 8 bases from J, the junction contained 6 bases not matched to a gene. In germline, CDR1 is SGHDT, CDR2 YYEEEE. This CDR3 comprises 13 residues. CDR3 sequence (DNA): TGTGCCAGCAGCCCAACAGGGGGCAACGGCTACACCTTC. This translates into CASSPTGGNGYTF.

The CDR3 region has the DNA TGTGCCAGCAGCTTACCCACAGGCTCTGGAAACACCATATATTTT. It translates to CASSLPTGSGNTIYF. The chain uses TRBV28 and TRBJ1-3; possibly TRBD1 for D (5 bases). Per the germline V gene, CDR1 is MDHEN and CDR2 is SYDVKM. CDR3 length equals 15 residues. V was pared by 6 bases and J by 0 bases, with 12 bases between.

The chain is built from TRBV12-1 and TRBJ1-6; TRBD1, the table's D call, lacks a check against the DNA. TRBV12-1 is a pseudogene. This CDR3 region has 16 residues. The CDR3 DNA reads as TGTGCCAGCAGCTTTGATGGGACAGGGGCCCGGTTGCCGCTCCACTTT. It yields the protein CASSFDGTGARLPLHF.

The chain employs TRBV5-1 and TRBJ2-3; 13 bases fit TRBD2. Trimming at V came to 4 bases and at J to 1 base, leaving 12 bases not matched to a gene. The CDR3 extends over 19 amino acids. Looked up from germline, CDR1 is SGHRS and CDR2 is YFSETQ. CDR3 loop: CASSVSRTSGSGGTDTQYF. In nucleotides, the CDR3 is TGCGCCAGCAGCGTTTCTCGGACTAGCGGGAGTGGAGGCACAGATACGCAGTATTTT.

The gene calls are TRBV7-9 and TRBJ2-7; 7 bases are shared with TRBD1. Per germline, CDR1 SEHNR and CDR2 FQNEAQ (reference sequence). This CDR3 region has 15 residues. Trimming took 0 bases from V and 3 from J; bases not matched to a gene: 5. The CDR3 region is CASSLARTGIYEQYF. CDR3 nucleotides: TGTGCCAGCAGCTTAGCCCGGACAGGAATCTACGAGCAGTACTTC.

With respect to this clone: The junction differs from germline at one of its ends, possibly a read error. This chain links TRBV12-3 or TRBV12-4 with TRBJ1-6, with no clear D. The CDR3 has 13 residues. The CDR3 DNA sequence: TGTGCCAGCAGTATAGCCGAGGGTTCACCCCTCCACTTT. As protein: CASSIAEGSPLHF.

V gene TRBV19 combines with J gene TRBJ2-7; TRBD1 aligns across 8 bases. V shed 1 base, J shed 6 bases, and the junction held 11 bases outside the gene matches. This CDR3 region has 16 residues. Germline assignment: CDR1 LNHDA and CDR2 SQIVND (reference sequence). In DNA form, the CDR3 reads TGTGCCAGTAGTATAGGGCCGGGACAGGACCGGGGCGAGCAGTACTTC. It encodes CASSIGPGQDRGEQYF.

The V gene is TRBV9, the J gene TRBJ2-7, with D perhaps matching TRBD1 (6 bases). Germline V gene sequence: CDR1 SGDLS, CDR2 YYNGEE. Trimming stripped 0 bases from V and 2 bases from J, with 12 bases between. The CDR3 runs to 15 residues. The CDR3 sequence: CASSVDGGQAYEQYF. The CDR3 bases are TGTGCCAGCAGCGTAGATGGGGGCCAAGCCTACGAGCAGTACTTC.

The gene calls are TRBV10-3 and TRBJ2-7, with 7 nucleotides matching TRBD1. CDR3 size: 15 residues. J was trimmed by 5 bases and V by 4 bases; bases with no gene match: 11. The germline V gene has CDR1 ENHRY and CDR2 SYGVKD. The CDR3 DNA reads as TGTGCCATCAGTGCCCCGGGACAGTCCCTAGACGAGCAGTACTTC. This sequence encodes CAISAPGQSLDEQYF.

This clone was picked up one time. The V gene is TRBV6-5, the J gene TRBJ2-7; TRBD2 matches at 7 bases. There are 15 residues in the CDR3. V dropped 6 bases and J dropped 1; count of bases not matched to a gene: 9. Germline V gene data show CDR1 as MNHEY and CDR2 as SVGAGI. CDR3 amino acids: CASRAPGLLSYEQYF. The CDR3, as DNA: TGTGCCAGCAGGGCCCCGGGACTACTATCCTACGAGCAGTACTTC.

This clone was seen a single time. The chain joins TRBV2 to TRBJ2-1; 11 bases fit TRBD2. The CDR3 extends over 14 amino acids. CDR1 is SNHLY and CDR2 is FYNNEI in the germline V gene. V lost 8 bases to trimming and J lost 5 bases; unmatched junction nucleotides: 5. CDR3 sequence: CASQGLAANNEQFF. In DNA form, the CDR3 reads TGTGCCAGCCAGGGACTAGCGGCGAACAATGAGCAGTTCTTC.

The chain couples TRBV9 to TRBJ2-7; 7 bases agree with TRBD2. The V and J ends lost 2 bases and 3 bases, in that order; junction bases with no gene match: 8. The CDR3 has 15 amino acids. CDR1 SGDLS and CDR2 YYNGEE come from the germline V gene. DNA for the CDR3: TGTGCCAGCAGCGTTGGGGGGGACTACCTCTACGAGCAGTACTTC. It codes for CASSVGGDYLYEQYF.